The rows below give T cell receptor beta chains drawn from one sample of a study of T cell responses to AZD1222 COVID-19 vaccine. Here immunoSEQ multiplex PCR was the method, and the copy in TCRdb shows in-frame clones only, minus some. Of 150,000 to 190,000 clones listed, 80% to 90% are singletons. This material consisted of peripheral blood, taken after recovery from COVID-19. The source of these receptors is an adult who had recovered from COVID-19. Each CDR3 is given with its conserved first and last residue. A D gene is named only where the DNA matches it firmly. Clone size is stated in some rows and not others, as once, few, many or a class when expanded.

TRBV7-9	NA	once	TRBJ1-5	TGTGCCAGCAGCTTACGCGATCGTCAGCCCCAGCATTTT	CASSLRDRQPQHF
TRBV18	NA	NA	TRBJ1-3	TGTGCCAGCTCACCGCCCTCGGGGGCCTCTGGAAACACCATATATTTT	CASSPPSGASGNTIYF
TRBV19	TRBD2	NA	TRBJ2-2	TGTGCCAGTAGTCTTGGCGGGAGGGGCAACACCGGGGAGCTGTTTTTT	CASSLGGRGNTGELFF
TRBV6-5	NA	NA	TRBJ1-4	TGTGCCAGTCGCGGACAGCCTAATGAAAAACTGTTTTTT	CASRGQPNEKLFF
TRBV6-1	NA	NA	TRBJ1-2	TGTGCCAGCAGTGAATGGGCGGAAAACTATGGCTACACCTTC	CASSEWAENYGYTF
TRBV4-3	TRBD1	NA	TRBJ2-7	TGCGCCAGCAGCCAAGAGCCCCCAGGGGGCCTTGCCTACGAGCAGTACTTC	CASSQEPPGGLAYEQYF
TRBV5-1	NA	few	TRBJ1-5	TGCGCCAGCAGCCCCTCAGGCAATCAGCCCCAGCATTTT	CASSPSGNQPQHF
TRBV28	NA	NA	TRBJ2-7	TGTGCCAGCCAATATAGCGGTAGCTCCTACGAGCAGTACTTC	CASQYSGSSYEQYF
TRBV14	TRBD1	NA	TRBJ2-7	TGTGCCAGCAGCCATTTACAGACAGGGATCCACGAGCAGTACTTC	CASSHLQTGIHEQYF
TRBV7-2	NA	NA	TRBJ1-2	TGTGCCAGCAGAGAGGCGGGTGGCTACACCTTC	CASREAGGYTF
TRBV11-2	NA	NA	TRBJ1-2	TGTGCCAGCAACCTTCAGGGCTCTAACTATGGCTACACCTTC	CASNLQGSNYGYTF
TRBV5-4	NA	NA	TRBJ2-7	TGTGCCAGCAGCCCCGGGAAAAATCCCTCCTACGAGCAGTACTTC	CASSPGKNPSYEQYF
TRBV9	TRBD1	NA	TRBJ2-7	TGTGCCAGCAGCGTAGGGGACAGGGGTTACGAGCAGTACTTC	CASSVGDRGYEQYF
TRBV21-1	NA	NA	TRBJ2-7	TGTGCCAGCAGCAATAACGTCGACGAGCAGTACTTC	CASSNNVDEQYF
TRBV9	NA	NA	TRBJ1-1	TGTGCCAGCAGCGTAGCTCCCCTTGGCAGCAACACTGAAGCTTTCTTT	CASSVAPLGSNTEAFF
TRBV14	NA	NA	TRBJ1-3	TGTGCCAGCAGCCAAGATACAGCTTTGACTGGAAACACCATATATTTT	CASSQDTALTGNTIYF
TRBV11-2	NA	NA	TRBJ2-7	TGTGCCAGCAGCCCGCAGTGGGCGGGGTTCTCCTACGAGCAGTACTTC	CASSPQWAGFSYEQYF
TRBV4-1	TRBD1	NA	TRBJ1-2	TGCGCCAGCAGCCAAGATTATACAGGGGTCACCTTT	CASSQDYTGVTF
TRBV5-4	NA	NA	TRBJ2-3	TGTGCCAGCAGCTTGGCGGGGGCAAAAGATACGCAGTATTTT	CASSLAGAKDTQYF
TRBV10-3	TRBD1	NA	TRBJ2-7	TGTGCCATCAGTGAGTCGTCAGGGGGCTACGAGCAGTACTTC	CAISESSGGYEQYF
TRBV15	NA	NA	TRBJ2-2	TGTGCCACCAGCAGCCAAGGGATGACCGGGGAGCTGTTTTTT	CATSSQGMTGELFF
TRBV24-1	NA	NA	TRBJ2-7	TGTGCCACCAGTGATTTGACCGGCAAAACGGGGTCCTACGAGCAGTACTTC	CATSDLTGKTGSYEQYF
TRBV7-2	NA	NA	TRBJ1-4	TGTGCCAGCAGCCCCCAACAAGGCATGGTTGAAAAACTGTTTTTT	CASSPQQGMVEKLFF
TRBV6-5	NA	NA	TRBJ1-1	TGTGCCAGCAGTTATAGTCGGGTAGGCGACACTGAAGCTTTCTTT	CASSYSRVGDTEAFF
TRBV5-1	NA	NA	TRBJ2-5	TGCGCCAGCAGCCACGACAGCCAAGAGACCCAGTACTTC	CASSHDSQETQYF
TRBV9	TRBD1	NA	TRBJ2-7	TGTGCCAGCAGCGAGGGCCCCGGACAGGGGGACTACGAGCAGTACTTC	CASSEGPGQGDYEQYF
TRBV12-5	NA	NA	TRBJ1-5	TGTGCTAGTGCCGCTCCAGGGTCGGGGCTCAATCAGCCCCAGCATTTT	CASAAPGSGLNQPQHF
TRBV29-1	NA	NA	TRBJ1-4	TGCAGCGTTGCGGGGGGGAACGGGGAAAAACTGTTTTTT	CSVAGGNGEKLFF
TRBV28	TRBD2	NA	TRBJ2-7	TGTGCCAGCACCCCCGGGACTAAGGTCTACGAGCAGTACTTC	CASTPGTKVYEQYF
TRBV6-5	TRBD1	once	TRBJ2-7	TGTGCCAGCAGGGGACAGGGTGTCTGGTACGAGCAGTACTTC	CASRGQGVWYEQYF
TRBV7-8	NA	NA	TRBJ1-1	TGTGCCAGCAGCCAATACACGAACACTGAAGCTTTCTTT	CASSQYTNTEAFF
TRBV2	NA	NA	TRBJ2-3	TGTGCCGGCGCTGTTATCACAGATACGCAGTATTTT	CAGAVITDTQYF
TRBV5-4	TRBD1	NA	TRBJ2-4	TGTGCCAGCAGCCCCGGGACAGGGGGGACGAAAAACATTCAGTACTTC	CASSPGTGGTKNIQYF
TRBV29-1	TRBD2	NA	TRBJ2-7	TGCAGCGTTGAGGGCGGGACTAGCGGAGCCTACGAGCAGTACTTC	CSVEGGTSGAYEQYF
TRBV11-2	TRBD1	once	TRBJ2-1	TGTGCCAGCAGCTCCACCGGGACAGAGTACAATGAGCAGTTCTTC	CASSSTGTEYNEQFF
TRBV4-1	TRBD1	few	TRBJ1-1	TGCGCCAGCAGCCAAGATGAAGAAGGGTCGAGGGGGCGAGACACTGAAGCTTTCTTT	CASSQDEEGSRGRDTEAFF
TRBV27	NA	NA	TRBJ2-1	TGTGCCAGCAGTTTAATGGGAGTTAATGAGCAGTTCTTC	CASSLMGVNEQFF
TRBV9	TRBD1	once	TRBJ2-1	TGTGCCAGCAGCGGACGTGCCGGGACAGGACTAAACAATGAGCAGTTCTTC	CASSGRAGTGLNNEQFF
TRBV5-6	TRBD1	once	TRBJ1-2	TGTGCCAGCAGGGGGGACAGGGAAAACTATGGCTACACCTTC	CASRGDRENYGYTF
TRBV13	TRBD2	NA	TRBJ2-1	TGTGCCAGCAGCCGCTACACTAGGACTAGCGGGAGAGGTAGTTACAATGAGCAGTTCTTC	CASSRYTRTSGRGSYNEQFF
TRBV9	NA	few	TRBJ1-1	TGTGCCAGCGGAAGGAAGGGGAACACTGAAGCTTTCTTT	CASGRKGNTEAFF
TRBV3-1/TRBV3-2	NA	NA	TRBJ2-2	TGTGCCAGCAGCCAAACAGAGTACGCGAACACCGGGGAGCTGTTTTTT	CASSQTEYANTGELFF
TRBV7-9	NA	NA	TRBJ2-1	TGTGCCAGCAGCTACTTTGGGGGGGCGAAGAATGAGCAGTTCTTC	CASSYFGGAKNEQFF
TRBV29-1	NA	few	TRBJ2-7	TGCAGCGTTGAAGAAACTAGGGGCGGTAAGGGCGACGAGCAGTACTTC	CSVEETRGGKGDEQYF
TRBV9	TRBD1	NA	TRBJ2-1	TGTGCCAGCAGCCCGGCGCTACAGGGGGGCAATACCTACAATGAGCAGTTCTTC	CASSPALQGGNTYNEQFF
TRBV6-2/TRBV6-3	NA	NA	TRBJ1-5	TGTGCCAGCAGTCCATGGGGAAGGCAGCCCCAGCATTTT	CASSPWGRQPQHF
TRBV6-1	NA	NA	TRBJ1-6	TGTGCCAGCAGTGAAGGCGGCAGGGTGAATTCACCCCTCCACTTT	CASSEGGRVNSPLHF
TRBV15	NA	once	TRBJ2-7	TGTGCCACCAGCAGAGATCTGTGGGGGGCGGCCTACGAGCAGTACTTC	CATSRDLWGAAYEQYF
TRBV19	NA	NA	TRBJ2-5	TGTGCCAGTAGTATAGGAAAGGGGTACCAAGAGACCCAGTACTTC	CASSIGKGYQETQYF
TRBV4-1	NA	once	TRBJ2-7	TGCGCCAGCAGCCAAGAGAGTACGGGAGAGTTATACGAGCAGTACTTC	CASSQESTGELYEQYF
TRBV28	NA	NA	TRBJ1-1	TGTGCCAGCAGTTTACCAACGCTGGGAGCTTTCTTT	CASSLPTLGAFF
TRBV5-1	TRBD1	NA	TRBJ2-7	TGCGCCAGCAGCTTGTGGGGACAGGGTAGTACTAGCCGATACTACGAGCAGTACTTC	CASSLWGQGSTSRYYEQYF
TRBV4-3	NA	few	TRBJ1-2	TGCGCCAGCAGCCATAACAGGGTGGGGGGCTACACCTTC	CASSHNRVGGYTF
TRBV15	NA	NA	TRBJ2-7	TGTGCCACCAGCAGAGGCGACAGGTATGGGTTGGAGCAGTACTTC	CATSRGDRYGLEQYF
TRBV5-4	TRBD1	NA	TRBJ1-2	TGTGCCAGCAGCTCCTTTCGACAGGGGAAAGATGGCTACACCTTC	CASSSFRQGKDGYTF
TRBV2	TRBD2	once	TRBJ2-1	TGTGCCAGCGGAAGCGGGGCGCCGTCCTACAATGAGCAGTTCTTC	CASGSGAPSYNEQFF